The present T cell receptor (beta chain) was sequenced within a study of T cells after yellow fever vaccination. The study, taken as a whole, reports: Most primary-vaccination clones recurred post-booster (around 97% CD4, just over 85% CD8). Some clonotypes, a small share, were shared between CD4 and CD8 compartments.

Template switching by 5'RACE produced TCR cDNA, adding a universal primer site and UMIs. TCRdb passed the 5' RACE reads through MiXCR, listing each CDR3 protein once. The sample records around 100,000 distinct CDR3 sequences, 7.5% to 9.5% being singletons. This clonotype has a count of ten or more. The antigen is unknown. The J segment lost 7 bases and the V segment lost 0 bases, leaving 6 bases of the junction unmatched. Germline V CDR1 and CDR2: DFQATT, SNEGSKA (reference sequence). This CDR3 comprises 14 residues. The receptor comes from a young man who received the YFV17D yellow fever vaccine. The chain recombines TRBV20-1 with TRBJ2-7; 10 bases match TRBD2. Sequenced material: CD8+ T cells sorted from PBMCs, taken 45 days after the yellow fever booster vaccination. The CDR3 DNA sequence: TGCAGTGCTAGAGATCTAGCGGGAGTGGGTGAGCAGTACTTC. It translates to CSARDLAGVGEQYF.